This TCR beta chain appears in the sequencing data of a study of blood T cell repertoires in COVID-19. CDR3 length: 16 residues. V was pared by 5 bases and J by 3 bases, with 13 bases of the junction left unmatched. Germline loops: CDR1 LNHDA, CDR2 SQIVND (reference sequence). Clones were read by immunoSEQ multiplex PCR, and TCRdb kept only the in-frame ones, dropping some. This table has just over 25,000 clones, 88% appearing once. The rearrangement joins TRBV19 to TRBJ2-7, with 7 positions matching TRBD1. The TCR was taken from a man aged 65 to 85 with acute or convalescent COVID-19. Sample: peripheral blood. In DNA form, the CDR3 reads TGTGCCAGTAGTCTGCATGGGACAGAGATCCGCTACGAGCAGTACTTC. This gives the protein CASSLHGTEIRYEQYF.